This passage covers 18 T cell receptor beta chains from one sample sequenced in a study of T-cell memory formation after mild COVID-19. TCRdb re-called the 5' RACE reads with MiXCR, one entry per CDR3 protein. The sample has approximately 290,000 distinct CDR3 sequences, just under 20% seen once; the top ten hold around a fifth. Sequenced input: PBMCs or a T cell subset sorted from them (not recorded which). Source of these receptors: a man between 18 and 35 years old who had mild COVID-19 (a few samples of this study predate the infection). Cell type and time point are not known.

The genes are TRBV20-1 and TRBJ1-4; D remains ambiguous. Trimming left V 0 bases short and J 4 bases short, with 6 bases between. The CDR3 covers 13 residues. CDR1 DFQATT and CDR2 SNEGSKA come from the germline V gene (reference sequence). CDR3 nucleotides: TGCAGTGCTAGAGATCAGTTTAATGAAAAACTGTTTTTT. This translates into CSARDQFNEKLFF.

This clonotype turned up a few times. V usage is TRBV9 and J usage is TRBJ2-1, with D possibly TRBD2 on 7 matching bases. In germline, CDR1 is SGDLS, CDR2 YYNGEE. Trimming left V 0 bases short and J 6 bases short, with 13 bases between. The CDR3 length is 15 residues. The CDR3 DNA is TGTGCCAGCAGCGTAGGAGGGGGGGCCATCAATGAGCAGTTCTTC. Translating it yields CASSVGGGAINEQFF.

In this sample, this clonotype turned up once. The CDR3 region is CASSGQGAGQPQHF. The CDR3 DNA reads TGTGCCAGCAGCGGACAGGGGGCAGGTCAGCCCCAGCATTTT. This rearrangement joins TRBV2 to TRBJ1-5; 11 nucleotides agree with TRBD1. V lost 6 bases, J lost 6 bases, and 4 bases stayed unmatched. CDR3 length: 14 residues. CDR1 SNHLY and CDR2 FYNNEI come from the germline V gene.

The J gene is TRBJ2-3, the V gene TRBV10-3, with D perhaps TRBD1 (6 bases). Trimming removed 7 bases at V and 5 bases at J, with 13 bases between. The CDR3 runs to 13 residues. Germline V gives CDR1 ENHRY, CDR2 SYGVKD. This CDR3 is CAIKGGRVDTQYF. The CDR3 DNA follows: TGTGCCATCAAAGGGGGACGGGTAGATACGCAGTATTTT.

The sample holds a few counts of this clonotype. The chain links TRBV12-3 or TRBV12-4 to TRBJ2-7, with TRBD1 matching over 9 bases. V shed 3 bases, J shed 4 bases, and the junction held 7 bases outside the gene matches. This CDR3 comprises 15 residues. CDR3 coding DNA: TGTGCCAGCAGTTTGGCGGACAGGGGTTATTACGAGCAGTACTTC. It is translated as CASSLADRGYYEQYF.

This clonotype has a handful of counts. Germline and junction disagree at one end, which may indicate a read error. The gene calls are TRBV7-7 and TRBJ2-5; no clear D. The CDR3 is 14 amino acids. The V gene's germline CDR1 is SSHAT and CDR2 FNYEAQ (reference sequence). CDR3 residues: CASSLDIGQETQYF. For the CDR3, the DNA is TGTGCTAGCAGCTTAGACATCGGGCAAGAGACCCAGTACTTC.

This clonotype was observed a few times. The rearrangement links TRBV4-1 to TRBJ1-2; D not certain. Trimming pared 0 bases from V and 4 bases from J, leaving 9 bases between. Germline assignment: CDR1 MGHRA and CDR2 YSYEKL. The CDR3 loop spans 14 amino acids. CDR3 protein: CASSQEGRRYGYTF. Here the CDR3 DNA reads TGCGCCAGCAGCCAAGAGGGGAGGCGCTATGGCTACACCTTC.

V and J are TRBV14 and TRBJ1-2; D gene unclear. Looked up from germline, CDR1 is SGHDN and CDR2 is FVKESK. This CDR3 is 13 amino acids long. With 4 bases removed from V and 8 bases from J, the gap between germline ends came to 14 bases. The CDR3 nucleotides are TGTGCCAGCAGCCTACGACAACTTGAGGGCTACACCTTC. This gives the protein CASSLRQLEGYTF.

The chain carries TRBV7-6 and TRBJ2-5, with TRBD2 as a possible D gene (6 bases). With 5 bases removed from V and 5 bases from J, the gap between germline ends came to 15 bases. The V gene's germline CDR1 is SGHVS and CDR2 FNYEAQ. The length of the CDR3 is 14 residues. CDR3 nucleotides: TGTGCCAGCAGCCCGGGGCCCAGCGGGGAGACCCAGTACTTC. This sequence encodes CASSPGPSGETQYF.

Only a few counts were recorded for this clonotype. This sequence joins TRBV9 and TRBJ1-1; weak D call: TRBD1 (6 bases). The ends were cut back, 3 bases at V and 1 base at J, with 10 bases in the middle. Germline V lookup: CDR1 SGDLS, CDR2 YYNGEE. There are 14 residues in the CDR3. This chain's CDR3 is CASSANRENTEAFF. As DNA, the CDR3 is TGTGCCAGCAGCGCGAACAGGGAGAACACTGAAGCTTTCTTT.

Only a few counts were recorded for this clonotype. The V and J genes are TRBV5-5 and TRBJ1-1; D ambiguous. The CDR3 consists of 15 residues. The germline V gene has CDR1 SGHKS and CDR2 YYEKEE (reference sequence). Trimming shortened V by 0 bases and J by 5 bases, and 14 bases separated the two germline ends. CDR3 protein: CASSLVASYGTEAFF. CDR3 in DNA: TGTGCCAGCAGCTTGGTGGCCTCTTACGGGACTGAAGCTTTCTTT.

The gene calls are TRBV9 and TRBJ1-2; 7 nucleotides agree with TRBD1. CDR3 length equals 13 residues. Germline loops: CDR1 SGDLS, CDR2 YYNGEE. J was trimmed by 4 bases and V by 5 bases; bases with no gene match: 5. The CDR3 DNA sequence: TGTGCCAGCAGTGAGGGGGCCAGCTATGGCTACACCTTC. Translating gives CASSEGASYGYTF.

This clonotype was counted only a few times. The CDR3 region is CASSQDRGPTYGYTF. Written as DNA, the CDR3 is TGCGCCAGCAGCCAAGACAGGGGCCCCACCTATGGCTACACCTTC. This chain uses TRBV5-1 with TRBJ1-2; 8 nucleotides align to TRBD1. There are 15 residues in the CDR3. Unmatched junction bases numbered 9, after V lost 4 bases and J lost 4 bases. Germline lookup yields CDR1 SGHRS and CDR2 YFSETQ.

This clonotype showed up many times. The CDR3 DNA reads as TGTGCCAGCAGTACCGGGACAACCTACGAGCAGTACGTC. This translates into CASSTGTTYEQYV. V gene TRBV6-2 or TRBV6-3 combines with J gene TRBJ2-7, with D maybe TRBD1 (6 bases). The germline CDR1 and CDR2 sequences are MNHEY and SVGEGT. Trimming shortened V by 5 bases and J by 2 bases, and 10 bases separated the two germline ends. The CDR3 covers 13 residues.

This sequence joins TRBV9 and TRBJ1-1; 9 nucleotides match TRBD1. Germline V gene lookup returns CDR1 SGDLS and CDR2 YYNGEE. The CDR3 sequence is 15 residues long. The ends lost 0 bases at V and 2 bases at J; junction bases unmatched: 2. CDR3 sequence: CASSVGDRVNTEAFF. CDR3 coding DNA: TGTGCCAGCAGCGTAGGGGACAGGGTTAACACTGAAGCTTTCTTT.

This clonotype was found a few times. This sequence joins TRBV18 and TRBJ2-1; 8 nucleotides agree with TRBD2. Trimming took 4 bases from V and 4 from J; bases not matched to a gene: 6. CDR1 KGHSH and CDR2 LQKENI come from the germline V gene. The CDR3 extends over 15 amino acids. CDR3 DNA sequence: TGTGCCAGCTCACGCCTAGGCGGGGGGTACAATGAGCAGTTCTTC. Translated: CASSRLGGGYNEQFF.

The genes are TRBV7-9 and TRBJ2-4; 9 bases align to TRBD1. The CDR3 has 14 residues. The germline gives CDR1 SEHNR, CDR2 FQNEAQ (reference sequence). With V trimmed by 5 bases and J by 8 bases, 7 bases remained unmatched. CDR3 residues: CASSTDRGGYIQYF. CDR3 DNA sequence: TGTGCCAGCAGCACGGACAGGGGAGGATACATTCAGTACTTC.

The rearrangement uses TRBV20-1 and TRBJ2-7; perhaps TRBD2 as D (5 bases). Germline CDR1 is DFQATT and CDR2 is SNEGSKA (reference sequence). CDR3 length equals 13 residues. Trimming cost V 0 bases and J 3 bases, with 9 bases left between them. The CDR3 loop reads CSARDRRHYEQYF. DNA for the CDR3: TGCAGTGCTAGAGACAGGAGGCACTACGAGCAGTACTTC.